The present T cell receptor (beta chain) was sequenced within a study of response to subunit inactivated influenza vaccine. This clonotype was detected only a few times. Its specificity is unknown. Each CDR3 protein gets one entry after TCRdb re-called the RT-PCR reads with MiXCR. The sample shows a few hundred thousand distinct CDR3 sequences, about 15% of them seen only once. The length of the CDR3 is 14 residues. V trimming: 11 bases; J trimming: 4 bases; junction bases outside the gene matches: 12. The germline gives CDR1 MDHEN, CDR2 SYDVKM. Study-level points and caveats: The authors suggested that few new T cells are recruited per seasonal influenza vaccination.

The TCR sequence derives from a man aged 50 to 60 who received an inactivated influenza vaccine. The V gene is TRBV28, the J gene TRBJ2-5; TRBD1 aligns across 8 bases. The input for sequencing was PBMCs from blood, taken approximately 13 days after vaccination. This chain's CDR3 is CASSPDRVRETQYF. The DNA for the CDR3 is TGTGCCTCCTCCCCGGACAGGGTCCGAGAGACCCAGTACTTC.